Listed below are T cell receptor beta chains from one sample, sequenced in a study of T cell repertoires in cytomegalovirus infection. No antigen is known for these receptors. TCRdb itself ran the reads through MiXCR, one entry per CDR3 protein. Among 650,000 to 850,000 distinct CDR3 sequences listed, roughly 28% were seen once. This material consisted of cultured CD8+ T cells from PBMCs, taken from culture after CMV antigen stimulation. The receptors derive from a human donor in good health (CMV status not recorded). Some clones in this sample may be carry-over from other donors' samples. The CDR3 runs from the conserved cysteine through the conserved F or W. A D gene is named only where the DNA matches it firmly. Some rows have no size entry. The others give once, few or many, or a class for an expanded clone.

v_gene,j_gene,d_gene,abundance,CDR3nt,CDR3aa
TRBV4-2,TRBJ1-4,TRBD1,NA,TGTGCCAGCAGCTTTGGGTCCGGGACAGTTTTCGGGGAGGATGAAAAACTGTTTTTT,CASSFGSGTVFGEDEKLFF
TRBV7-6,TRBJ2-1,NA,many,TGTGCCAGCAGCCCACTTATAGGGTCCTACAATGAGCAGTTCTTC,CASSPLIGSYNEQFF
TRBV6-2/TRBV6-3,TRBJ2-7,TRBD2,few,TGTGCCAGCAGTCTCGGGACGGGACTAGCGGACGAGCAGTACTTC,CASSLGTGLADEQYF
TRBV7-9,TRBJ1-1,TRBD1,once,TGTGCCAGCAGCTCGGGACAGCATGAAGCTTTCTTT,CASSSGQHEAFF
TRBV6-6,TRBJ2-1,NA,NA,TGTGCCAGCAATTGGGTAGCGTCCTACAATGAGCAGTTCTTC,CASNWVASYNEQFF
TRBV6-1,TRBJ1-1,NA,NA,TGTGCCAGCAGTATCCACCCCATGAACACTGAAGCTTTCTTT,CASSIHPMNTEAFF
TRBV7-2,TRBJ2-5,TRBD2,many,TGTGCCAGCAGCCGTAGCGGGGGGGCCGCGGAGACCCAGTACTTC,CASSRSGGAAETQYF
TRBV12-3/TRBV12-4,TRBJ1-1,NA,NA,TGTGCCAGCAGTTTCCAGGCAGGGTTCACTGAAGCTTTCTTT,CASSFQAGFTEAFF
TRBV7-2,TRBJ2-3,TRBD2,many,TGTGCCAGCAGCTCCCCCCACGGAAAGCGGGCGGGGGCAGATACGCAGTATTTT,CASSSPHGKRAGADTQYF
TRBV10-3,TRBJ2-1,TRBD1,NA,TGTGCCATCAGGCCCCGGGACAGTCTTTATTACAATGAGCAGTTCTTC,CAIRPRDSLYYNEQFF
TRBV6-4,TRBJ2-1,NA,few,TGTGCCAGTAGTGAGGCTTCACAATCCAATGAGCAGTTCTTC,CASSEASQSNEQFF
TRBV6-5,TRBJ1-5,NA,few,TGTGCCAGCAGCCCAGCCGGGGGGAGCAATCAGCCCCAGCATTTT,CASSPAGGSNQPQHF
TRBV24-1,TRBJ2-1,TRBD2,once,TGTGCCACCAGTGATTTAGGGGAGGGGATCACAGGGCAGTTCTTC,CATSDLGEGITGQFF
TRBV10-3,TRBJ2-7,NA,NA,TGTGCCATCAGTGACAGCTACGAGCAGTACTTC,CAISDSYEQYF
TRBV5-6,TRBJ2-1,NA,many,TGTGCCAGCAGCTTGGTAGCCGGACTGTCGAAAAAGGGCAATGAGCAGTTCTTC,CASSLVAGLSKKGNEQFF
TRBV5-1,TRBJ1-2,NA,few,TGCGCCAGCAGCCCGGGTGGAGGGGACTATGGCTACACCTTC,CASSPGGGDYGYTF
TRBV5-6,TRBJ1-2,NA,NA,TGTGCCAGCAGCTTGGGAACCCTCGCGACAGTTTCCTACGGTGGCTACACCTTC,CASSLGTLATVSYGGYTF
TRBV7-4,TRBJ2-7,TRBD1,few,TGTGCCAGCAGCTTAGTCGGGACAGTAGGTGAGCAGTACTTC,CASSLVGTVGEQYF
TRBV12-3/TRBV12-4,TRBJ2-5,NA,NA,TGTGCCAGCACCATACAAGAAGGGGAGACCCAGTACTTC,CASTIQEGETQYF
TRBV20-1,TRBJ2-5,NA,NA,TGCAGTGCTAGGGCCTATGGGTTACAAGAGACCCAGTACTTC,CSARAYGLQETQYF
TRBV19,TRBJ2-1,TRBD1,once,TGTGCCAGTAGAATTCGACAGGGCCACTACAATGAGCAGTTCTTC,CASRIRQGHYNEQFF
TRBV6-6,TRBJ2-3,TRBD2,few,TGTGCCAGCAGTTACCTGGGAGCGGGGGTCGGTGATACGCAGTATTTT,CASSYLGAGVGDTQYF
TRBV12-3/TRBV12-4,TRBJ2-5,TRBD1,NA,TGTGCCAGCAGTAAAGACAGGGGGCGCGGGGAGACCCAGTACTTC,CASSKDRGRGETQYF
TRBV12-3/TRBV12-4,TRBJ2-7,NA,few,TGTGCCAGCAGTTCTACAATTTACGAGCAGTACTTC,CASSSTIYEQYF